This note documents a single T cell receptor beta chain sequence. The entry originates in a study of blood T cell repertoires in COVID-19. Study at large: Samples representing acute and convalescent COVID-19 were sourced from the United States, Italy and Spain. The cDNA or gDNA used as material had been derived from T cells, B-cell-depleted T cells, or PBMCs.

Germline CDR1 and CDR2: MNHEY and SMNVEV (reference sequence). Unmatched junction bases numbered 21, after V lost 4 bases and J lost 6 bases. There are 18 residues in the CDR3. Authors' processing steps: From reference gene primer amplification, estimates of nucleated cell counts were derived. Produced via immunoSEQ multiplex PCR; TCRdb's table is partial and in-frame only. The V and J calls and clone size are taken from that table; D and trimming were inferred from the DNA. Of roughly 180,000 clones listed, around 88% are singletons. The sequenced sample consisted of peripheral blood. The source is a young woman with acute or convalescent COVID-19. The chain is built from TRBV27 and TRBJ2-7, with TRBD2 identical over 7 bases. The CDR3 DNA is TGTGCCAGCAGTTCGTGGTCGAGGTGGGAGGGCCTAGGGAGCGAGCAGTACTTC. Translated, it gives CASSSWSRWEGLGSEQYF.